The 5 T cell receptor beta chains given below trace back to one sample, sequenced in a study of metastatic and nonmetastatic thyroid tumors. Patients underwent thyroid surgery, and none had received any treatment before it. TCRdb reprocessed the PCR reads using MiXCR. This sample has tens of thousands of clones; 26% occur once, and the top ten carry 9.6%. The specimen was blood. These receptors were taken from a female donor with papillary thyroid cancer or a benign thyroid nodule (not recorded which). Some clones in this sample may be carry-over from other donors' samples.

This clone appeared many times. The rearrangement links TRBV9 to TRBJ2-2; 7 bases map to TRBD2. This CDR3 is 16 amino acids long. CDR1 and CDR2 (germline): SGDLS, YYNGEE. V was pared by 4 bases and J by 5 bases, with 11 bases of the junction left unmatched. The DNA of the CDR3 is TGTGCCAGCAGCCTTTCGGAGGGAGGGGCAACCGGGGAGCTGTTTTTT. Protein sequence: CASSLSEGGATGELFF.

Of note for this clone: A much larger clone is a single base away; this may be a read error. The rearrangement links TRBV10-1 to TRBJ2-7, with a tentative D call TRBD1 (6 bases). The germline V gene has CDR1 WNHNN and CDR2 SYGVQD (reference sequence). Trimming cost V 3 bases and J 0 bases, with 33 bases left between them. CDR3 length: 22 amino acids. The CDR3 region has the DNA TGCGCCAGCAGTGACCTCGCTGGGGGTAGCGAAGTCTGGGACACTAGCTCCTACGAGCAGTACTTC. As protein: CASSDLAGGSEVWDTSSYEQYF.

By proportion, this clone is medium-sized. The rearrangement links TRBV12-3 or TRBV12-4 to TRBJ2-1, with D possibly matching TRBD1 (5 bases). Trimming pared 5 bases from V and 6 bases from J, leaving 11 bases between. The CDR3 contains 13 residues. The CDR3 nucleotides read TGTGCCAGCAGTCTCTCAGGGCGCAATGAGCAGTTCTTC. This sequence encodes CASSLSGRNEQFF.

The chain recombines TRBV19 with TRBJ2-6, with a possible D match to TRBD1 (6 bases). The CDR3 consists of 16 residues. Germline CDR1 LNHDA, CDR2 SQIVND (reference sequence). Trimming shortened V by 4 bases and J by 4 bases, and 14 bases separated the two germline ends. The CDR3 nucleotides are TGTGCCAGTAGTAGAATCACAGGGTCCGGGGCCAACGTCCTGACTTTC. Translating gives CASSRITGSGANVLTF.

This clone was seen more than once but under ten times. V is TRBV7-3 and J is TRBJ1-2; possible D gene TRBD1, 6 bases. This CDR3 comprises 13 residues. The V and J ends lost 5 bases and 8 bases respectively, with 15 bases between them. CDR1 is SGHTA, CDR2 FQGTGA, per germline. The chain's CDR3 is CASSLHPGGGYTF. The DNA for the CDR3 is TGTGCCAGCAGCCTGCACCCGGGGGGCGGCTACACCTTC.